The 13 T cell receptor beta chains in this list originate from one sample, sequenced in a study of cytomegalovirus exposure and HLA in healthy donors. 60 Vbeta and 13 Jbeta primers were used in PCR. Only in-frame clones appear in the TCRdb table, and some are missing; sequencing was by immunoSEQ multiplex PCR. The sample lists about 110,000 clones, around 80% occurring once. Input material: PBMCs. These receptor sequences come from a man aged 50 or older in good health and CMV-seronegative.

The chain combines TRBV14 with TRBJ2-1, with 14 bases identical to TRBD2. Looked up from germline, CDR1 is SGHDN and CDR2 is FVKESK. V trimming: 4 bases; J trimming: 5 bases; junction bases outside the gene matches: 7. This CDR3 is built from 17 residues. CDR3 residues: CASSRRLAGGGDNEQFF. In DNA, the CDR3 is TGTGCCAGCAGCCGCCGACTAGCGGGAGGGGGGGACAATGAGCAGTTCTTC. The whole variable domain, remainder taken from reference TRBV14 and TRBJ2-1, is EAGVTQFPSHSVIEKGQTVTLRCDPISGHDNLYWYRRVMGKEIKFLLHFVKESKQDESGMPNNRFLAERTGGTYSTLKVQPAELEDSGVYFCASSRRLAGGGDNEQFFGPGTRLTVL.

J is TRBJ2-1 and V is TRBV28; 8 nucleotides match TRBD2. Trimming at V came to 5 bases and at J to 9 bases, leaving 12 bases not matched to a gene. CDR1 MDHEN and CDR2 SYDVKM come from the germline V gene. CDR3 length equals 15 residues. The DNA of the CDR3 is TGTGCCAGCAGTCTCGGGACTAGTAAAGGGCGTGAGCAGTTCTTC. Translated, it gives CASSLGTSKGREQFF.

The chain uses TRBV4-3 and TRBJ2-5; 7 positions match TRBD1. The CDR3 length is 15 residues. V was clipped by 2 bases and J by 4 bases; unmatched bases: 7. Germline V gene data show CDR1 as LGHNA and CDR2 as YSLEER. Here the CDR3 DNA reads TGCGCCAGCAGCCAACTACAGGGGTTTGGAGAGACCCAGTACTTC. Translation gives CASSQLQGFGETQYF.

V is TRBV9 and J is TRBJ2-2; D gene unclear. Germline V gives CDR1 SGDLS, CDR2 YYNGEE. Between the trimmed V and J ends, which lost 4 bases and 1 base, there was a span of 11 bases. CDR3 length: 15 residues. The CDR3 sequence: CASSRVPGNTGELFF. CDR3 coding DNA: TGTGCCAGCAGCCGGGTCCCGGGGAACACCGGGGAGCTGTTTTTT.

This chain links TRBV6-1 with TRBJ2-5; D is unresolved. This CDR3 has 12 residues. Per the germline V gene, CDR1 is MNHNS and CDR2 is SASEGT. The V end was cut by 3 bases, the J end by 5 bases, with 7 bases between. In DNA form, the CDR3 reads TGTGCCAGCAGTGACTTCGGGGAGACCCAGTACTTC. Its translation: CASSDFGETQYF.

This chain joins TRBV18 and TRBJ1-1; no clear D. Germline loops: CDR1 KGHSH, CDR2 LQKENI. The V end was cut by 3 bases, the J end by 4 bases, with 15 bases between. The CDR3 spans 15 residues. The CDR3 loop reads CASSPKEGGITEAFF. Written as DNA, the CDR3 is TGTGCCAGCTCACCCAAAGAGGGAGGGATCACTGAAGCTTTCTTT.

V is TRBV19 and J is TRBJ1-4, with TRBD1 as a possible D gene (5 bases). The germline CDR1 and CDR2 sequences are LNHDA and SQIVND (reference sequence). The V end was cut by 7 bases, the J end by 0 bases, with 12 bases between. The CDR3 spans 15 residues. The DNA of the CDR3 is TGTGCCAGTAACAGGAACCCTGCAACTAATGAAAAACTGTTTTTT. Protein product: CASNRNPATNEKLFF.

The rearrangement joins TRBV28 to TRBJ2-7, with 13 bases lining up with TRBD2. V was clipped by 5 bases and J by 2 bases; unmatched bases: 3. Germline values: CDR1 MDHEN, CDR2 SYDVKM. This CDR3 spans 15 amino acids. In DNA form, the CDR3 reads TGTGCCAGCAGTCCGACTAGCGGGAGGCCCTACGAGCAGTACTTC. Translating gives CASSPTSGRPYEQYF.

This clone was seen a handful of times. The V and J genes are TRBV21-1 and TRBJ2-3; whether TRBD2, the table's D call, matches the DNA was not checked. TRBV21-1 counts as a pseudogene. The CDR3 sequence is 15 residues long. In nucleotides, the CDR3 is TGTGCCAGCAGCAAGGCTAGCGGTAGCACAGATACGCAGTATTTT. Encoded protein: CASSKASGSTDTQYF.

The V gene is TRBV5-4, the J gene TRBJ1-1; 9 bases fit TRBD1. Germline V CDR1 and CDR2: SGHNT, YYREEE (reference sequence). Unmatched junction bases numbered 3, after V lost 4 bases and J lost 8 bases. The CDR3 totals 12 residues. CDR3 sequence reads: CASSRGQGEAFF. The CDR3 DNA is TGTGCCAGCAGCCGAGGACAGGGGGAAGCTTTCTTT.

The chain carries TRBV19 and TRBJ2-6; TRBD1 matches 7 bases. The V gene's germline CDR1 is LNHDA and CDR2 SQIVND (reference sequence). With 6 bases clipped from V and 0 bases from J, the junction kept 5 bases outside the gene matches. CDR3 length: 16 residues. The CDR3 DNA reads TGTGCCAGTAGAACAGGGGCGAACTCTGGGGCCAACGTCCTGACTTTC. Amino acids: CASRTGANSGANVLTF.

The chain joins TRBV30 to TRBJ2-6, with a weak D call TRBD2 (6 bases). The V end lost 1 base, the J end lost 0 bases, and 16 bases lay between the germline ends. Germline-derived CDR1 and CDR2 are GTSNPN and SVGIG (reference sequence). The CDR3 sequence is 18 residues long. The CDR3 loop is CAWSDGGGRHSGANVLTF. DNA of the CDR3: TGTGCCTGGAGTGACGGAGGAGGGAGACACTCTGGGGCCAACGTCCTGACTTTC.

With respect to this clone: Germline and junction disagree at one end, which may indicate a read error. This chain connects TRBV7-9 to TRBJ2-2; a possible D gene is TRBD1 (5 bases). Germline CDR1 and CDR2: SEHNR and FQNEAQ (reference sequence). There are 16 residues in the CDR3. The chain's CDR3 is CSSSSLGTGNTGELFF. CDR3 DNA sequence: TGTTCCAGCAGCTCCTTAGGCACAGGGAACACCGGGGAGCTGTTTTTT.